This T cell receptor (beta chain) derives from a study of T cell responses to AZD1222 COVID-19 vaccine. Profiled with immunoSEQ multiplex PCR; TCRdb holds only in-frame clones, not every one. The table has 140,000 or so clones, about 88% seen once. Sequenced here: peripheral blood, sampled 28 days after the second AZD1222 dose. The sequence was obtained from an adult who received the AZD1222 COVID-19 vaccine.

For the CDR3, the DNA is TGTGCCTGGAGTCCCTGGACAGGGGCGACTAATGAAAAACTGTTTTTT. This gives the protein CAWSPWTGATNEKLFF. This rearrangement joins TRBV30 to TRBJ1-4, with TRBD1 identical over 9 bases. The CDR3 is 16 residues long. Germline V gene sequence: CDR1 GTSNPN, CDR2 SVGIG (reference sequence). V lost 2 bases to trimming and J lost 2 bases; unmatched junction nucleotides: 6.